Sequencing of this TCR beta chain was carried out in a study of blood T cells in healthy people across ages. It was with a sample-barcoded 5' primer and a J-beta primer mix that a second PCR of about 6 to 12 cycles was run. Each cDNA molecule was tagged by a template-switch adaptor with 12 random nucleotides. TCRdb ran MiXCR on the 5' RACE reads and lists one entry per CDR3 protein. The sample holds hundreds of thousands of distinct CDR3 sequences, approximately 31% seen once. Healthy Caucasian individuals from Russia aged about 6 to 95 served as donors. This clonotype was detected a few times. Source material: blood. This receptor was obtained from a woman aged 80 or older in good health.

The CDR3 reads CASSPDRGYTGELFF. For the CDR3, the DNA is TGTGCCAGCAGTCCGGACAGGGGGTACACCGGGGAGCTGTTTTTT. The chain has TRBV12-3 or TRBV12-4 and TRBJ2-2; 10 bases match TRBD1. The CDR3 extends over 15 amino acids. Trimming at V came to 5 bases and at J to 3 bases, leaving 3 bases not matched to a gene.